The subject of this entry is one T cell receptor (beta chain). This receptor's antigen is unknown. Nothing much larger sits one base from this clone, and base qualities are not available. The receptor library was made with the immunoSEQ multiplex PCR assay. The table comes from immuneACCESS by way of TCRdb, which keeps in-frame sequences with V and J called. Part of the clones is missing from these tables; in studies checked, under half for an unresolved V gene and the rest for unknown reasons. The sample table lists about 68,000 clones, approximately 83% of them with a count of one. Less than 20% of the sample lies in the top ten. This entry comes from a study of control samples from healthy donors and cancer patients (dated by TCRdb to about 2020). The germline V gene (reference sequence) specifies MNHEY as CDR1 and SMNVEV as CDR2. V drops 5 bases and J drops 7 bases, leaving 24 bases in between. The CDR3 has 17 amino acids, counting the end cysteine and phenylalanine. Of the read, only the CDR3 DNA is kept; its 51 bases are in frame from base 1.

Input material: blood. The rearrangement joined TRBV27 to TRBJ1-5; a weak D assignment points to TRBD1 (5 bases agree). The sequence came from a man between 60 and 70 years old in good health. CDR3 loop: CASSPGFGSTGGQPQHF. At the DNA level, the sequence is TGTGCCAGCAGTCCTGGTTTCGGATCGACTGGGGGGCAGCCCCAGCATTTT.